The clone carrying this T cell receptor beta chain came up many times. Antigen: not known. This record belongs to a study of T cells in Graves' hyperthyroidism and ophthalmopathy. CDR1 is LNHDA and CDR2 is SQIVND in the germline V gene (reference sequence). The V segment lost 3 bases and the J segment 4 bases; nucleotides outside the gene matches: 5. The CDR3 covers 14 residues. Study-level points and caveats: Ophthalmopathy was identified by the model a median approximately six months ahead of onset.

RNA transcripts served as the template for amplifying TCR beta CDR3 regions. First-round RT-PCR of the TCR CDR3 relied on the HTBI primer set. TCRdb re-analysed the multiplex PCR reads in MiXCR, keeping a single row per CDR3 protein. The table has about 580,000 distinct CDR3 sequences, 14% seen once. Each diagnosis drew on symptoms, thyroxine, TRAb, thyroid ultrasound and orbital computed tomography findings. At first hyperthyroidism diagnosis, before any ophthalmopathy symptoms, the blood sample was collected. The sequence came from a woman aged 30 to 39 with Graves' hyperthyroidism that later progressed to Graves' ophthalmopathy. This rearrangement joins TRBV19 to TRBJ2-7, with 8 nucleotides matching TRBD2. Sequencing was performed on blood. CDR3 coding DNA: TGTGCCAGTAGTATCAAAGCGGGGGTATACGAGCAGTACTTC. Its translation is CASSIKAGVYEQYF.